The sequence of this TCR beta chain was determined in a study of blood T cell repertoires in COVID-19. CDR1 MNHEY and CDR2 SMNVEV come from the germline V gene (reference sequence). This CDR3 is 13 amino acids long. V was cut by 2 bases and J by 13 bases, with 17 bases left in between. Sequencing was performed with immunoSEQ multiplex PCR; in TCRdb, only in-frame clones are kept and a portion is missing. The table shows about 260,000 clones, with roughly nine tenths occurring only once. This receptor was obtained from a woman in her forties or fifties who had recovered from COVID-19. This chain uses TRBV27 with TRBJ1-2; D perhaps matches TRBD1 (6 bases). The specimen sequenced was PBMCs or T cells enriched from blood (not recorded which). The CDR3 sequence is CASSLVREGGCTF. The CDR3 region has the DNA TGTGCCAGCAGTTTAGTCAGGGAAGGGGGATGCACCTTC.